A selection of T cell receptor beta chains follows, all from one sample in a study of Ad26.COV2.S vaccination and SARS-CoV-2 variants. This table comes from immunoSEQ multiplex PCR, and its TCRdb copy is limited to in-frame clones, with some not included. The sample carries around 300,000 clones, around 88% recorded once. Source: peripheral blood, taken in a trial of Ad26.COV2.S vaccine versus placebo. The receptor source for this set is a person between 18 and 65 years old who received the Ad26.COV2.S COVID-19 vaccine or a placebo. The CDR3 runs from the conserved cysteine through the conserved F or W. D genes are given only for firm matches. A clone size is listed for some rows: how often the clone was seen (once, few, many), or a class if it is expanded.

TRBD1,TRBV7-9,few,TRBJ1-2,CASSSRTGEEIYGYTF,TGTGCCAGCAGCTCGAGGACAGGGGAAGAAATTTATGGCTACACCTTC
-,TRBV28,-,TRBJ1-1,CASTLPGRGSPEAFF,TGTGCCAGCACCCTACCTGGCAGGGGTTCCCCGGAAGCTTTCTTT
TRBD1,TRBV4-3,once,TRBJ1-1,CASSQEDRGETEAFF,TGCGCCAGCAGCCAAGAGGACAGGGGAGAAACTGAAGCTTTCTTT
-,TRBV6-1,-,TRBJ1-5,CASSDRHNQPQHF,TGTGCCAGCAGTGACAGGCACAATCAGCCCCAGCATTTT
-,TRBV28,-,TRBJ1-3,CASSLKGNTIYF,TGTGCCAGCAGTTTAAAGGGAAACACCATATATTTT
-,TRBV10-3,-,TRBJ2-1,CAISESVSEQFF,TGTGCCATCAGTGAGTCTGTTAGCGAGCAGTTCTTC
TRBD2,TRBV13,-,TRBJ2-1,CASSLGNSRLADDNEQFF,TGTGCCAGCAGCTTAGGCAACAGTCGACTAGCGGATGACAATGAGCAGTTCTTC
TRBD2,TRBV7-9,-,TRBJ2-1,CASSLGRRESIYNEQFF,TGTGCCAGCAGCTTAGGGCGGCGGGAGTCTATTTACAATGAGCAGTTCTTC
-,TRBV19,-,TRBJ1-3,CAAGGSSPGNTIYF,TGTGCCGCGGGAGGGTCGTCGCCTGGAAACACCATATATTTT
-,TRBV13,-,TRBJ1-1,CASSQNDRLFMNTEAFF,TGTGCCAGCAGCCAAAACGACAGGCTTTTTATGAACACTGAAGCTTTCTTT
TRBD2,TRBV5-4,-,TRBJ2-5,CASLPGLASQETQYF,TGTGCCAGCCTGCCCGGACTAGCGAGCCAAGAGACCCAGTACTTC
-,TRBV30,-,TRBJ2-6,CAWVPGLLLSSGANVLTF,TGTGCCTGGGTTCCCGGACTCCTCCTTAGCTCTGGGGCCAACGTCCTGACTTTC
-,TRBV9,-,TRBJ1-3,CASSTSLTRQGRGNTIYF,TGTGCCAGCAGCACCTCACTGACAAGGCAAGGGAGAGGAAACACCATATATTTT
-,TRBV2,few,TRBJ1-1,CASSIWQENTEAFF,TGTGCCAGCAGTATCTGGCAGGAGAACACTGAAGCTTTCTTT
-,TRBV2,-,TRBJ1-6,CALSGGADNSPLHF,TGTGCCCTGAGCGGAGGGGCGGATAATTCACCCCTCCACTTT
-,TRBV7-2,-,TRBJ2-3,CASSLQGPGTDTQYF,TGTGCCAGCAGCTTACAGGGTCCGGGCACAGATACGCAGTATTTT
-,TRBV5-6,-,TRBJ2-1,CASSFQRTVPSYNEQFF,TGTGCCAGCAGCTTCCAACGGACAGTACCCTCCTACAATGAGCAGTTCTTC
-,TRBV6-5,-,TRBJ1-2,CASSSTVRTNYGYTF,TGTGCCAGCAGTTCCACTGTCCGTACTAACTATGGCTACACCTTC
-,TRBV6-4,-,TRBJ2-1,CASSDSFRSSYNEQFF,TGTGCCAGCAGTGACTCTTTCCGCTCTTCCTACAATGAGCAGTTCTTC
-,TRBV9,-,TRBJ1-4,CASSPGIINEKLFF,TGTGCCAGCAGCCCCGGGATTATTAATGAAAAACTGTTTTTT
TRBD1,TRBV19,-,TRBJ1-1,CASSMGQSTEAFF,TGTGCCAGTAGTATGGGACAGAGCACTGAAGCTTTCTTT
-,TRBV30,-,TRBJ1-2,CAWSVGAGYGYTF,TGTGCCTGGAGTGTAGGGGCGGGCTATGGCTACACCTTC
-,TRBV27,-,TRBJ1-5,CASKEVGRYNQPQHF,TGTGCCAGCAAAGAGGTCGGGAGGTACAATCAGCCCCAGCATTTT
-,TRBV5-1,-,TRBJ2-1,CASSYRDQSYNEQFF,TGCGCCAGCAGCTACCGGGACCAGTCCTACAATGAGCAGTTCTTC
TRBD1,TRBV6-5,-,TRBJ1-6,CASRGTGGDSPLHF,TGTGCCAGCAGGGGGACAGGGGGGGATTCACCCCTCCACTTT
TRBD1,TRBV5-5,-,TRBJ1-5,CASSGTGNQPQHF,TGTGCCAGCAGCGGGACAGGGAATCAGCCCCAGCATTTT
TRBD1,TRBV4-1,-,TRBJ1-1,CASGQGEYTEAFF,TGCGCCAGCGGACAGGGAGAATACACTGAAGCTTTCTTT
TRBD1,TRBV20-1,-,TRBJ1-1,CSARGQSEAFF,TGCAGTGCTAGGGGACAGAGTGAAGCTTTCTTT
-,TRBV9,few,TRBJ2-1,CASSGMGGVRYNEQFF,TGTGCCAGCAGCGGAATGGGGGGAGTAAGGTACAATGAGCAGTTCTTC
TRBD1,TRBV6-5,-,TRBJ1-5,CASSRNRGSNQPQHF,TGTGCCAGCAGCCGAAACAGGGGCTCCAATCAGCCCCAGCATTTT
-,TRBV2,-,TRBJ2-1,CASRSTGKYNEQFF,TGTGCCAGCAGGTCAACAGGGAAATACAATGAGCAGTTCTTC
-,TRBV2,-,TRBJ2-1,CASSGWPGGQTNEQFF,TGTGCCAGCAGTGGATGGCCAGGGGGGCAAACTAATGAGCAGTTCTTC
TRBD2,TRBV7-9,-,TRBJ2-7,CASSLGLAGGPYEQYF,TGTGCCAGCAGCTTAGGGCTAGCGGGGGGTCCCTACGAGCAGTACTTC
TRBD1,TRBV15,-,TRBJ2-1,CATSRVTGGNNEQFF,TGTGCCACCAGCAGAGTCACAGGGGGCAACAATGAGCAGTTCTTC
-,TRBV4-2,-,TRBJ2-3,CASSQEVAASTDTQYF,TGTGCCAGCAGCCAAGAAGTAGCGGCTAGCACAGATACGCAGTATTTT
-,TRBV19,-,TRBJ2-1,CASSKERDTYNEQFF,TGTGCCAGTAGCAAGGAGAGGGACACCTACAATGAGCAGTTCTTC
-,TRBV11-3,-,TRBJ2-3,CASSHDTDTQYF,TGTGCCAGCAGCCACGACACAGATACGCAGTATTTT
TRBD1,TRBV5-1,-,TRBJ2-5,CASSSQGRETQYF,TGCGCCAGCAGCTCACAGGGGCGGGAGACCCAGTACTTC
-,TRBV7-2,-,TRBJ1-1,CASSLPKGVRGLLDTEAFF,TGTGCCAGCAGCCTGCCAAAAGGGGTCAGGGGTCTATTGGACACTGAAGCTTTCTTT
-,TRBV19,few,TRBJ1-6,CASSTAADNSPLHF,TGTGCCAGTAGTACGGCGGCAGACAATTCACCCCTCCACTTT
-,TRBV28,-,TRBJ1-6,CASSPQGNNSPLHF,TGTGCCAGCAGTCCACAGGGAAACAATTCACCCCTCCACTTT
-,TRBV27,-,TRBJ2-7,CASSFTLASSSYEQYF,TGTGCCAGCAGTTTCACCCTAGCGTCGAGCTCCTACGAGCAGTACTTC
TRBD1,TRBV27,once,TRBJ2-2,CASSTGGRTGELFF,TGTGCCAGCAGTACAGGGGGGAGGACCGGGGAGCTGTTTTTT
-,TRBV20-1,-,TRBJ1-6,CSASWEGNSPLHF,TGCAGTGCTAGTTGGGAGGGAAATTCACCCCTCCACTTT
-,TRBV4-1,-,TRBJ2-3,CASSQDTGTGDTQYF,TGCGCCAGCAGCCAAGATACGGGGACTGGAGATACGCAGTATTTT
-,TRBV5-6,-,TRBJ1-2,CASSLGGYGYTF,TGTGCCAGCAGCTTGGGAGGCTATGGCTACACCTTC
TRBD2,TRBV5-4,-,TRBJ2-1,CASSKSTSRAGDEQFF,TGTGCCAGCAGCAAAAGTACATCTAGGGCGGGGGATGAGCAGTTCTTC
-,TRBV29-1,-,TRBJ2-1,CSVEKGSGNEQFF,TGCAGCGTTGAAAAGGGGTCAGGCAATGAGCAGTTCTTC
TRBD1,TRBV28,-,TRBJ2-7,CASSLKDRVGEQYF,TGTGCCAGCAGTTTAAAGGACAGGGTCGGCGAGCAGTACTTC
-,TRBV28,-,TRBJ2-7,CASSKSGDEQYF,TGTGCCAGCAGTAAGTCCGGGGATGAGCAGTACTTC
TRBD1,TRBV6-5,-,TRBJ1-1,CASSRRQGLTEAFF,TGTGCCAGCAGTCGCCGACAGGGTCTCACTGAAGCTTTCTTT
TRBD1,TRBV20-1,-,TRBJ2-4,CSASLDRGAKNIQYF,TGCAGTGCTAGTTTGGACAGGGGGGCCAAAAACATTCAGTACTTC
-,TRBV6-5,-,TRBJ2-1,CASSYFGGLGNEQFF,TGTGCCAGCAGTTACTTCGGGGGGCTAGGCAATGAGCAGTTCTTC
TRBD1,TRBV14,few,TRBJ1-2,CASSQAGTGALVGYTF,TGTGCCAGCAGCCAAGCCGGGACAGGGGCCCTTGTTGGCTACACCTTC
TRBD2,TRBV5-1,-,TRBJ2-1,CASSLGLAGGYNEQFF,TGCGCCAGCAGCTTAGGACTAGCGGGAGGGTATAATGAGCAGTTCTTC
-,TRBV2,-,TRBJ1-3,CASSDEASGNTIYF,TGTGCCAGCAGTGATGAGGCTTCTGGAAACACCATATATTTT
-,TRBV4-3,-,TRBJ1-4,CASSQDLAGEGFDEKLFF,TGCGCCAGCAGCCAAGATCTGGCAGGGGAAGGGTTTGATGAAAAACTGTTTTTT
-,TRBV7-2,-,TRBJ2-3,CASSLWGRGRADTQYF,TGTGCCAGCAGCTTATGGGGAAGGGGTCGGGCAGATACGCAGTATTTT
-,TRBV25-1,-,TRBJ2-4,CASSGYRDENIQYF,TGTGCCAGCAGTGGATACAGGGACGAAAACATTCAGTACTTC